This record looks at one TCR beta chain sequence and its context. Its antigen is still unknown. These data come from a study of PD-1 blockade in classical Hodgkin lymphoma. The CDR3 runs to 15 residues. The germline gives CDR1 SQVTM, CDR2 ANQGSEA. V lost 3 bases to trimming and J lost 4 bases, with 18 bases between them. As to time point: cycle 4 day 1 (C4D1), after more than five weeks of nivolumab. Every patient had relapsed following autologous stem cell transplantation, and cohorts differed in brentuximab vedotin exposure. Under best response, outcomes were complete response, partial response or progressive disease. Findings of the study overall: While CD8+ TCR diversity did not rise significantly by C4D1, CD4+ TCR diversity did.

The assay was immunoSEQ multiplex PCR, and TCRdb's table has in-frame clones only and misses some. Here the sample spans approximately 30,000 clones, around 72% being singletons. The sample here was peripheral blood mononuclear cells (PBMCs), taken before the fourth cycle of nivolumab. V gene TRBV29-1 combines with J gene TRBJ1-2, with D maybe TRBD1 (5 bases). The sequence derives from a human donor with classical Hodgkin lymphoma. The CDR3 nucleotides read TGCAGCGTTGACCCAGGGATCATGGGGGGCTATGGCTACACCTTC. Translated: CSVDPGIMGGYGYTF. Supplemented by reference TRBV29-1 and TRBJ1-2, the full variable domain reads SAVISQKPSRDICQRGTSLTIQCQVDSQVTMMFWYRQQPGQSLTLIATANQGSEATYESGFVIDKFPISRPNLTFSTLTVSNMSPEDSSIYLCSVDPGIMGGYGYTFGSGTRLTVV.